This T cell receptor beta chain came from a study of cytomegalovirus exposure and HLA in healthy donors. Trimming removed 4 bases from V and 4 bases from J; junction bases left unmatched: 7. The germline V gene has CDR1 GTSNPN and CDR2 SVGIG (reference sequence). The CDR3 sequence is 15 residues long. The study ran its PCR with 60 Vbeta and 13 Jbeta primers. Assay: immunoSEQ multiplex PCR; the TCRdb copy retains only in-frame clones and omits some. This table has over 150,000 clones, around 69% appearing once. The sequencing sample was made of PBMCs. The TCR comes from a man in his 60s in good health and CMV-seronegative. The chain has TRBV30 and TRBJ1-6, with TRBD1 identical over 7 bases. The CDR3 here is CAWTSGTAYNSPLHF. For the CDR3, the DNA is TGTGCCTGGACATCCGGGACAGCTTATAATTCACCCCTCCACTTT. Drawing the rest from reference TRBV30 and TRBJ1-6, the complete variable domain is SQTIHQWPATLVQPVGSPLSLECTVEGTSNPNLYWYRQAAGRGLQLLFYSVGIGQISSEVPQNLSASRPQDRQFILSSKKLLLSDSGFYLCAWTSGTAYNSPLHFGNGTRLTVT.